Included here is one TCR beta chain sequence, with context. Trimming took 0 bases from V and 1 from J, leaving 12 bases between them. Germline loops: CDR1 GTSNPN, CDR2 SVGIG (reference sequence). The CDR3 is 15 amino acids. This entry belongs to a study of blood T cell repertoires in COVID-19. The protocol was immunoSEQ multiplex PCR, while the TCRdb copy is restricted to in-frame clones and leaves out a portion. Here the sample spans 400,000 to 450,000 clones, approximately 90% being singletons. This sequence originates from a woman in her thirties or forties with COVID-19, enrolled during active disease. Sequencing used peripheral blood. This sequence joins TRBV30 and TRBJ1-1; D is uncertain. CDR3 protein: CAWSVRIAGNTEAFF. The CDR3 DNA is TGTGCCTGGAGTGTACGGATCGCAGGGAACACTGAAGCTTTCTTT.